The source of this TCR beta chain is a study of cytomegalovirus exposure and HLA in healthy donors listed by TCRdb under 2017. In terms of the full investigation: In an earlier analysis of roughly 590 of the donors, 276 Gb of sequence data and 90 million to 120 million unique TCR beta sequences from roughly 180 million T cells were reported. About 330 gigabases of sequencing data and around 80 million unique TCR sequences made up an early release that covered over 550 HLA-typed donors. Of the roughly 430 genotyped donors, approximately 82% fell in the genetic ancestry cluster associated with self-reported Caucasian donors. The aim of the study was to test whether cataloging public T cell receptors could identify signatures of past pathogen exposure. Using immunosequencing, the study profiled T cell repertoires from about 620 subjects and related those repertoires to cytomegalovirus serostatus. Along with the roughly 670-subject first cohort, a separate validation cohort of over 90 different subjects was used. The study combined high-throughput TCR immunosequencing, statistical association of individual TCRs with disease status, and machine learning to predict cytomegalovirus infection status. To study patterns of TCR occurrence, a later analysis re-analyzed previously published TCR beta repertoires from under 750 donors and added high-resolution HLA genotyping. Rather than using new phenotypic data, the later analysis identified candidate immune exposures from TCR beta sequences and from how often those sequences occurred across donors. In an earlier analysis of around 540 of the donors, high-throughput TCR beta sequencing was used to judge whether each TCR beta V gene segment behaved as functional or pseudogenic. Donor age, sex, ethnicity and CMV serostatus were compiled alongside the repertoire data. In a later genetic analysis, genome-wide SNP genotypes for about three fifths of the 666 donors were used, and that subset was treated as a discovery cohort. Every repertoire in the discovery cohort had been generated on one and the same sequencing platform. HLA typing included class I and class II loci at four-digit resolution. Typing coverage varied by locus: roughly 620-640 donors for A, B, C, DRB1 and DQB1; roughly 500 for DQA1; about 590 for DPA1; about 450 for DPB1. A handful of DR-DQ haplotypes were handled as single units for association and clustering because linkage in the cohort was strong. Among roughly 400 genotyped donors of the cohort, an average of roughly 230,000 unique TCR beta nucleotide sequences was sequenced per donor, of which about 18% were non-productive.

With respect to this clone: Its cognate antigen has yet to be identified. No clone much larger than this one lies a single base away; base qualities are absent.

The library was obtained by the immunoSEQ multiplex PCR assay. For the multiplex PCR, a mixture combining 60 forward primers for TCR Vbeta segments and 13 reverse primers for TCR Jbeta segments was used. A multiplex PCR assay on genomic DNA amplified the CDR3 region of rearranged TCR beta genes. Amplified TCR beta libraries were sequenced as 87-base-pair reads on the Illumina HiSeq System. In the original analysis: In a later analysis, around 80 million unique TCR beta chains were counted across the approximately 640 repertoires, and some 10 million of these chains were shared by at least two donors. Raw reads were error-corrected and collapsed into unique sequences with a nearest-neighbor algorithm that merged closely related sequences to remove PCR and sequencing errors. V, D and J gene segments were assigned by aligning CDR3 sequences to IMGT reference sequences. Each retained sequence needed at least a six-nucleotide match to both a V gene segment and a J gene segment. Rearrangements were called productive when the CDR3 lacked stop codons and stayed in frame with V and J; all others were non-productive. Following IMGT convention, CDR3 was defined as the stretch from the second conserved V-encoded cysteine up to the conserved J-encoded phenylalanine. Sequences without an unambiguous match to a single V gene segment were excluded from the earlier analysis of 450 to 650 of the donors. In an earlier analysis of some 590 of the donors, a V segment was called functional when productive rearrangements were above 56.7%, and segregating when the standard deviation between donors exceeded 5%. A statistical classification framework was developed to diagnose cytomegalovirus status using the catalog of TCR beta chain sequences. In a later analysis, V and J genes were assigned by comparing TCR nucleotide sequences against IMGT/GENE-DB human TR gene sequences. The TCRdist pipeline was used in a later analysis to assign CDR3 sequences and most-parsimonious VDJ recombination scenarios. In a later analysis, every TCR beta chain was defined by the combination of its CDR3 amino acid sequence and its V-gene family, and reads without a unique V-gene family were dropped. In a later analysis, 500 to 650 highly shared, low-generation-probability nucleotide sequences were removed to address suspected cross-contamination and a sequencing artifact. In a later analysis, a clonal expansion index for each public chain was calculated from normalized within-repertoire ranks of inferred template counts. In a later analysis, generation probabilities were computed with a VDJ recombination model fitted to out-of-frame rearrangements, and the resulting probabilities were checked against IGoR. A later analysis scored TCR-TCR, TCR-HLA and TCR-CMV co-occurrence with hypergeometric tests, applying a repertoire-size bias correction to TCR pairs. A later analysis estimated false discovery rates by permuting HLA or CMV assignments 20 times. A later analysis grouped co-occurring TCRs with DBSCAN, adding TCRdist sequence similarity when clustering within HLA-allele-positive subsets. Co-occurrence clustering excluded repertoires with fewer than 30,000 or more than 120,000 public chains, plus five with anomalous nucleotide sharing. Not all clones reach the TCRdb copy of this immuneACCESS table, which keeps in-frame sequences only. Checked studies attribute under half of the gap to unresolved V genes and leave the rest unexplained. V and J calls and clone size are as listed in that table; D and trimming were resolved from the DNA. Counted in this sample were fewer than 150,000 clones; 70% to 80% of them appeared once. The leading ten clones occupy 5% to 7.5% of the sample.

The cohort consisted of 670 or so healthy bone marrow donors. At the time of sampling, all cohort members were nominally healthy, though unrecorded immune exposures were likely present. The donor tested CMV seropositive and was one of the 289 seropositive cohort members. A peripheral blood sample was provided by each donor, and peripheral blood mononuclear cells were used for TCR beta sequencing. The Qiagen DNeasy Blood Extraction Kit was used to extract genomic DNA from the blood cell samples. The research as a whole found: In a later analysis, several top co-occurrence clusters were reported to appear linked to parvovirus B19, influenza, CMV and Epstein-Barr virus. Because HLA typing was unavailable for some donors at each locus, only the typed subset was used in association tests. Because counts were too low, seventeen rarely observed V segments, including chromosome 9 orphons, were left out of the earlier analysis of approximately 580 of the donors. A later genetic analysis associated a missense DCLRE1C variant with V-gene and J-gene trimming of TCR beta chains, and an independent cohort replicated the association. In the study, some 180 TCR beta chains were listed as associated with cytomegalovirus. In a later analysis, most CMV-associated TCR beta chains were found to appear HLA-restricted, with HLA associations seemingly driven largely by CMV exposure. Roughly uniform sequencing depth across donors was assumed in presence/absence analyses, although this assumption may not hold. The cohort was sequenced for TCR beta chains only, and without alpha or paired-chain data the features that could be detected were limited. Compared with the roughly 700-donor mean, donors in an Asian-associated ancestry cluster had fewer N-insertions in productive TCRs, according to a later genetic analysis. In a later analysis, the rate of TCR association differed among HLA loci, with DRB1 alleles having the most associated TCRs and HLA-C alleles having the fewest. The only immune exposure information available for the cohort was CMV serostatus. Some IMGT-functional V segments, including TRBV6-2 and TRBV6-3, could not be told apart with the 87-base-pair reads, so those segments were excluded. Across donors, most TCR sequences were observed very rarely, whereas some public TCRs were present in many individuals. Linkage disequilibrium might explain the correlated functional status among segregating V segments, but an unknown experimental factor could not be excluded. Compared with equally common non-associated chains, HLA-associated TCR beta chains in a later analysis were more clonally expanded and had lower generation probabilities. In both the original and validation cohorts, the classifier was reported to diagnose cytomegalovirus status with high specificity and sensitivity. A group of highly shared sequence variants was considered likely to be a technical artifact of the sequencing pipeline. In a later analysis, some 18,000 TCR beta sequences were associated with specific HLA alleles at a false discovery rate of 0.05. In an earlier analysis of 587 of the donors, most TCR beta V segments appeared in productive rearrangements about 90% or about 30% of the time, broadly matching IMGT annotations. A further reported finding was that TCR beta sequences accurately predicted the HLA-A and HLA-B alleles for most subjects in the first cohort. Assigning TCR associations to individual alleles was difficult when HLA alleles, especially DR and DQ, strongly co-occurred. In vitro tests confirmed that a few of the cytomegalovirus-associated TCR beta chains recognize cytomegalovirus antigens. According to the authors, the approach could potentially be generalized to other disease states and immunological phenotypes.

From the cysteine up to the phenylalanine, the CDR3 has a length of 14 residues. Only the CDR3 portion is preserved as DNA: 42 bases, with reading frame beginning at the first base. V has 5 bases trimmed and J has 4 bases trimmed; junction bases matching no gene number 4. The CDR1 and CDR2 encoded by the germline V gene are MNHNS and SASEGT. The sequencing sample was made of PBMCs. This sequence uses TRBV6-1 and TRBJ1-4, with TRBD1 identical over 7 junction bases. The origin of this receptor is a woman aged 35 to 49 in good health and CMV-seropositive. The base sequence is TGTGCCAGCAGTAGGGACAGCCGTAATGAAAAACTGTTTTTT. This codes for CASSRDSRNEKLFF.